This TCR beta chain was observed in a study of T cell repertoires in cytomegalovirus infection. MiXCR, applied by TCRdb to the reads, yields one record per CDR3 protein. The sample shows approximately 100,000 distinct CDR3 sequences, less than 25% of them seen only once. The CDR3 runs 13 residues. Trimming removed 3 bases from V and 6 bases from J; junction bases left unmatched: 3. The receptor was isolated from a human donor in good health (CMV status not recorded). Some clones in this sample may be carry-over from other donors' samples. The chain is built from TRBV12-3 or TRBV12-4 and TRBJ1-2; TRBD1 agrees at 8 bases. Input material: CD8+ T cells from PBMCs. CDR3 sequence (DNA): TGTGCCAGCAGTTTCTCGACAGGGGATGGCTACACCTTC. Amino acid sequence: CASSFSTGDGYTF.